What follows are 25 T cell receptor beta chains derived from one specimen sequenced in a study of blood T cell repertoires in COVID-19. This table comes from immunoSEQ multiplex PCR, and its TCRdb copy is limited to in-frame clones, with some not included. This table holds over 60,000 clones, roughly nine tenths found once. Specimen: peripheral blood. These receptors all stem from a woman older than 75 with active or convalescent COVID-19.

CDR3 nucleotides: TGCGCCAGCAGCCAGACCGGGACTAGCGGGGGGGCCTACAATGAGCAGTTCTTC. Its protein is CASSQTGTSGGAYNEQFF. This chain joins TRBV4-1 and TRBJ2-1, with 16 bases matching TRBD2. The CDR3 covers 18 residues. The germline V gene has CDR1 MGHRA and CDR2 YSYEKL. Trimming at V came to 3 bases and at J to 2 bases, leaving 4 bases not matched to a gene.

J is TRBJ2-3 and V is TRBV4-3; 8 bases match TRBD1. V lost 0 bases, J lost 3 bases, and 11 bases stayed unmatched. CDR3 size: 18 residues. The germline V gene has CDR1 LGHNA and CDR2 YSLEER. For the CDR3, the DNA is TGCGCCAGCAGCCAAGATAGGTCCCGGGACAGGTGGACAGATACGCAGTATTTT. Amino acid sequence: CASSQDRSRDRWTDTQYF.

In this sample, this clone turned up a few times. The chain links TRBV2 to TRBJ1-2; TRBD1 is a possible D gene (6 bases). In germline, CDR1 is SNHLY, CDR2 FYNNEI. The CDR3 covers 12 residues. V shed 7 bases and J shed 5 bases, with 11 bases lying between them. CDR3 protein: CASKDSSYGYTF. DNA for the CDR3: TGTGCCAGCAAGGACAGTTCTTATGGCTACACCTTC.

The V gene is TRBV5-1, the J gene TRBJ1-5; D is unresolved. CDR1 and CDR2 from the germline V gene are SGHRS and YFSETQ. V dropped 0 bases and J dropped 1 base, with 11 bases sitting between them. CDR3 length: 16 amino acids. The CDR3 region is CASSLEGGWSNQPQHF. In nucleotides, the CDR3 is TGCGCCAGCAGCTTGGAAGGAGGTTGGAGCAATCAGCCCCAGCATTTT.

The chain recombines TRBV28 with TRBJ2-7, with 9 positions matching TRBD1. The ends lost 11 bases at V and 0 bases at J; junction bases unmatched: 11. CDR1 is MDHEN and CDR2 is SYDVKM in the germline V gene. CDR3 length: 15 residues. The CDR3 loop reads CAATRQGGSSYEQYF. The CDR3 DNA follows: TGTGCCGCCACTAGACAGGGGGGGAGCTCCTACGAGCAGTACTTC.

The genes are TRBV28 and TRBJ1-2, with 8 positions matching TRBD1. V trimming: 5 bases; J trimming: 8 bases; junction bases outside the gene matches: 10. CDR1 is MDHEN and CDR2 is SYDVKM in the germline V gene. This CDR3 is built from 14 residues. CDR3 nucleotide sequence: TGTGCCAGCAGTGTACCCGGGACAGGTGGAGGCTACACCTTC. It codes for CASSVPGTGGGYTF.

Concerning this clone: Other nucleotide sequences from this sample produce the same CDR3. This chain connects TRBV27 to TRBJ1-4, with 7 nucleotides matching TRBD1. V gave up 0 bases and J gave up 4 bases; unmatched junction bases: 8. The germline gives CDR1 MNHEY, CDR2 SMNVEV (reference sequence). The CDR3 length is 17 residues. This CDR3 reads CASSLSRQGFRNEKLFF. The CDR3, as DNA: TGTGCCAGCAGTTTATCTAGACAGGGCTTTCGTAATGAAAAACTGTTTTTT. The complete variable domain, with remaining parts taken from reference TRBV27 and TRBJ1-4, reads EAQVTQNPRYLITVTGKKLTVTCSQNMNHEYMSWYRQDPGLGLRQIYYSMNVEVTDKGDVPEGYKVSRKEKRNFPLILESPSPNQTSLYFCASSLSRQGFRNEKLFFGSGTQLSVL.

This chain uses TRBV30 with TRBJ2-1; tentatively, D is TRBD1 (6 bases). Germline V gene sequence: CDR1 GTSNPN, CDR2 SVGIG (reference sequence). This CDR3 region has 16 residues. Trimming stripped 5 bases from V and 2 bases from J, with 19 bases between. CDR3 loop: CAWANQTGIPYNEQFF. The CDR3 region has the DNA TGTGCCTGGGCGAATCAAACAGGGATCCCCTACAATGAGCAGTTCTTC.

This chain joins TRBV29-1 and TRBJ1-4; 9 bases line up with TRBD1. V shed 6 bases, J shed 7 bases, and the junction held 6 bases outside the gene matches. The CDR3 spans 13 residues. The germline V gene has CDR1 SQVTM and CDR2 ANQGSEA. CDR3 sequence: CSVGTGISEKLFF. The DNA for the CDR3 is TGCAGCGTCGGGACAGGGATATCTGAAAAACTGTTTTTT.

The chain has TRBV7-9 and TRBJ2-1; 11 bases are a match to TRBD1. J gave up 7 bases and V 5 bases, and 10 bases lay outside the gene matches. This CDR3 is built from 16 residues. Germline loops: CDR1 SEHNR, CDR2 FQNEAQ (reference sequence). The CDR3 is CASSPRDRGLANEQFF. The CDR3 bases are TGTGCCAGCAGCCCCCGGGACAGGGGGTTGGCAAATGAGCAGTTCTTC. Based on the CDR3 plus reference TRBV7-9 and TRBJ2-1, the full variable domain is DTGVSQNPRHKITKRGQNVTFRCDPISEHNRLYWYRQTLGQGPEFLTYFQNEAQLEKSRLLSDRFSAERPKGSFSTLEIQRTEQGDSAMYLCASSPRDRGLANEQFFGPGTRLTVL.

The J gene is TRBJ1-2, the V gene TRBV19; 8 bases agree with TRBD1. The CDR3 is 14 amino acids. CDR1 LNHDA and CDR2 SQIVND come from the germline V gene (reference sequence). Trimming took 2 bases from V and 4 from J; bases not matched to a gene: 3. CDR3 sequence reads: CASSIQGATYGYTF. The CDR3 region has the DNA TGTGCCAGTAGTATACAGGGGGCAACCTATGGCTACACCTTC.

This chain links TRBV7-8 with TRBJ1-5; TRBD1 is a possible D gene (5 bases). CDR3 size: 13 residues. The V end was cut by 4 bases, the J end by 5 bases, with 9 bases between. Germline V lookup: CDR1 SGHVS, CDR2 FQNEAQ. The CDR3 DNA is TGTGCCAGCAGCTCCTCAGGGTATCAGCCCCAGCATTTT. This encodes CASSSSGYQPQHF.

The V call is TRBV4-3, the J call TRBJ2-7; TRBD1 agrees at 9 bases. V lost 0 bases to trimming and J lost 3 bases; unmatched junction nucleotides: 3. Germline V gene lookup returns CDR1 LGHNA and CDR2 YSLEER. The CDR3 has 15 residues. The CDR3 DNA sequence: TGCGCCAGCAGCCAAGATACGGGACAGGGCTACGAGCAGTACTTC. This codes for CASSQDTGQGYEQYF.

V gene TRBV2 combines with J gene TRBJ2-1; 10 bases agree with TRBD1. The V gene's germline CDR1 is SNHLY and CDR2 FYNNEI. The CDR3 is 16 residues long. V shed 4 bases and J 7 bases; nucleotides not matched to a gene: 10. CDR3 sequence: CASSGLGTGVRNEQFF. CDR3 in DNA: TGTGCCAGCAGTGGATTGGGGACAGGGGTGAGGAATGAGCAGTTCTTC.

In this sample, this clone turned up once. This chain uses TRBV19 with TRBJ1-5; D uncertain. In germline, CDR1 is LNHDA, CDR2 SQIVND (reference sequence). The CDR3 length is 12 residues. The ends were cut back, 5 bases at V and 9 bases at J, with 11 bases in the middle. CDR3 loop: CASSGGVGPQHF. CDR3 nucleotide sequence: TGTGCCAGTAGTGGCGGCGTGGGGCCCCAGCATTTT.

The V and J genes are TRBV6-2 or TRBV6-3 and TRBJ1-2; D might be TRBD1 (6 bases). The CDR3 contains 15 residues. Germline V gives CDR1 MNHEY, CDR2 SVGEGT. The V end was cut by 3 bases, the J end by 4 bases, with 15 bases between. For the CDR3, the DNA is TGTGCCAGCAGTTATACCCAGGGGTTCAGCTATGGCTACACCTTC. Translating gives CASSYTQGFSYGYTF.

The J gene is TRBJ1-6, the V gene TRBV7-2, with D possibly matching TRBD1 (6 bases). The CDR3 has 16 amino acids. Germline V gene data show CDR1 as SGHTA and CDR2 as FQGNSA. V was cut by 5 bases and J by 0 bases, with 11 bases left in between. The CDR3 nucleotides read TGTGCCAGCAGCCTTGGGGGCAGCTCCTATAATTCACCCCTCCACTTT. Translated, it gives CASSLGGSSYNSPLHF.

The genes are TRBV28 and TRBJ1-2; D perhaps matches TRBD1 (5 bases). This CDR3 comprises 14 residues. CDR1 and CDR2 (germline): MDHEN, SYDVKM. Deletions cut 5 bases from V and 3 bases from J, with 13 bases between. CDR3 coding DNA: TGTGCCAGCAGTCCGACAGCAATTTACTATGGCTACACCTTC. It specifies CASSPTAIYYGYTF.

V usage is TRBV4-3 and J usage is TRBJ2-1, with a possible D match to TRBD2 (7 bases). Trimming cost V 2 bases and J 5 bases, with 19 bases left between them. The CDR3 loop spans 17 amino acids. Germline V lookup: CDR1 LGHNA, CDR2 YSLEER. CDR3 bases: TGCGCCAGCAGCCAAAGACCCAGAGGGGGGGAAGACAATGAGCAGTTCTTC. Encoded protein: CASSQRPRGGEDNEQFF.

As for this clone: One end of the junction is discordant with germline, which a read error may explain. V is TRBV5-1 and J is TRBJ1-3; D is ambiguous. Germline values: CDR1 SGHRS, CDR2 YFSETQ. The CDR3 sequence is 13 residues long. Here the CDR3 DNA reads TGCGCCAGCAGCTTACCCCAGGCGCGTCCTCTCGATTTT. Translating gives CASSLPQARPLDF.

The rearrangement joins TRBV6-2 or TRBV6-3 to TRBJ2-3; unclear D gene. V lost 3 bases to trimming and J lost 6 bases, with 13 bases between them. The germline V gene has CDR1 MNHEY and CDR2 SVGEGT. This CDR3 has 14 residues. Written as DNA, the CDR3 is TGTGCCAGCAGTTATCCAACAGACGCGGATACGCAGTATTTT. Amino acids: CASSYPTDADTQYF.

CDR3 DNA: TGTGCCAGCACCCCTAGAGGCCGAGAGCCCCAGCATTTT. It specifies CASTPRGREPQHF. The rearrangement joins TRBV5-8 to TRBJ1-5; the D is unclear. V was clipped by 6 bases and J by 8 bases, with 15 bases between them. This CDR3 contains 13 residues. Germline CDR1 and CDR2: SGHTS and YDEGEE.

There are a few counts of this clone. The V and J genes are TRBV5-4 and TRBJ2-7; weak D call: TRBD2 (5 bases). The CDR3 contains 12 residues. Germline V gene sequence: CDR1 SGHNT, CDR2 YYREEE (reference sequence). With 0 bases removed from V and 4 bases from J, the gap between germline ends came to 5 bases. CDR3 sequence (DNA): TGTGCCAGCAGCTTGGGCGGGTACGAGCAGTACTTC. Protein sequence: CASSLGGYEQYF.

V gene TRBV29-1 combines with J gene TRBJ1-2; D may be TRBD1 (5 bases). V lost 7 bases and J 6 bases, leaving 27 bases between the germline ends. This CDR3 contains 16 residues. Germline V CDR1 and CDR2: SQVTM, ANQGSEA. CDR3 DNA sequence: TGCAGCGGTATCCGGGAGAGCGGAGGGGTCGGGCATGGCTACACCTTC. The encoded protein is CSGIRESGGVGHGYTF.

The rearrangement links TRBV18 to TRBJ1-3; maybe TRBD1 (6 bases). From germline, CDR1 is KGHSH and CDR2 LQKENI. This CDR3 region has 15 residues. V was clipped by 6 bases and J by 4 bases, with 16 bases between them. The CDR3 loop reads CASSSGTRDGNTIYF. The CDR3 DNA is TGTGCCAGCTCCTCCGGGACACGGGACGGAAACACCATATATTTT.